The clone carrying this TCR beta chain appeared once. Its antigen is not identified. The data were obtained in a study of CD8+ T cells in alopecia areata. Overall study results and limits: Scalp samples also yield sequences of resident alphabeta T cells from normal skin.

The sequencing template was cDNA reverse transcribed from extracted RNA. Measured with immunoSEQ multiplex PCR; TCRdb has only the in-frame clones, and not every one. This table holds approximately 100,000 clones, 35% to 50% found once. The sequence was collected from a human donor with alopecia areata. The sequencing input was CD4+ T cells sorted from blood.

This CDR3 reads CSVDPGQGSTDTQYF. The CDR3 DNA sequence: TGCAGCGTAGATCCGGGACAGGGGAGCACAGATACGCAGTATTTT. The V call is TRBV29-1, the J call TRBJ2-3, with 10 bases lining up with TRBD1. The CDR3 consists of 15 residues. CDR1 is SQVTM and CDR2 is ANQGSEA in the germline V gene. With 6 bases clipped from V and 0 bases from J, the junction kept 6 bases outside the gene matches.